This record covers a single T cell receptor beta chain. This clone came up a few times. No antigen is known for it. It has no much larger one-base neighbor in the sample; base qualities were not kept. TCRbeta CDR3 regions were amplified from genomic DNA using the immunoSEQ Assay, a bias-controlled multiplex PCR. Processing in the source paper ran as follows. Nucleated cell counts per sample were estimated from amplification of reference gene primers within the assay. To quantify the absolute abundance of each unique TCRbeta CDR3 rearrangement, sequence reads were collapsed and filtered. For each sample, productive Simpson clonality was calculated by taking the square root of Simpson's diversity index across productive rearrangements. Held by TCRdb, this immuneACCESS table contains in-frame sequences only and omits some clones. Under half of the omission traces to an unresolved V gene where checked; the cause of the rest is unknown. V, J and clone size were drawn from that table, and D and trimming were deduced from the DNA. Counted in this sample were 180,000 or so clones; about 86% of them appeared once. The top ten clonotypes cover roughly 8% of the sample.

This specimen comes from a study of blood T cell repertoires in COVID-19 (dated by TCRdb to 2020 to 2022). General notes on the study: Collaborator samples came from the United States, Italy and Spain and covered acute and convalescent phases of COVID-19. The material from the prospective study consisted of cDNA or gDNA derived from T cells, B-cell-depleted T cells, or PBMCs. Deeply sampled blood TCRbeta repertoires from subjects exposed to, actively infected with, or recovered from COVID-19 were included in the dataset. The repertoires were released in a freely available public database intended as a resource for research on the immune response to SARS-CoV-2. The samples were drawn from the first 160 participants of the ongoing ImmuneRACE study and from 1,254 subjects provided by 6 global collaborators. A de-identified subject ID, COVID-19 status, age in years and sex were almost always included in the sample metadata. Where available, HLA class I and class II types were taken from metadata supplied by the sample provider and were not determined by assay-based typing.

From the germline V gene, CDR1 is SGHVS and CDR2 is FQNEAQ. From its cysteine to its phenylalanine, the CDR3 spans 12 amino acids. The only DNA kept is the CDR3, 36 bases in frame from the first base. Cut back by 7 bases and 8 bases, the V and J ends lie 11 bases apart. Whole blood was collected in K2EDTA tubes by collaborating institutions according to the institutions' own protocols. Collaborator samples were shipped for TCRbeta analysis as frozen whole blood, isolated PBMCs, or DNA extracted from either sample type. Broader findings and caveats from the paper: How much clinical and demographic metadata was included differed by source and by participant, and the metadata was provided uncurated.

Recombination connected TRBV7-8 to TRBJ2-2, with no D gene named confidently. The source is a man in his fifties or sixties with acute or convalescent COVID-19. What was sequenced was peripheral blood. The CDR3 is CASTPPSGELFF. The sequenced DNA: TGTGCCAGCACCCCTCCGTCTGGGGAGCTGTTTTTT. Beyond the CDR3, the reference TRBV7-8 and TRBJ2-2 genes provide the residues; the full variable domain reads: GAGVSQSPRYKVAKRGQDVALRCDPISGHVSLFWYQQALGQGPEFLTYFQNEAQLDKSGLPSDRFFAERPEGSVSTLKIQRTQQEDSAVYLCASTPPSGELFFGEGSRLTVL.